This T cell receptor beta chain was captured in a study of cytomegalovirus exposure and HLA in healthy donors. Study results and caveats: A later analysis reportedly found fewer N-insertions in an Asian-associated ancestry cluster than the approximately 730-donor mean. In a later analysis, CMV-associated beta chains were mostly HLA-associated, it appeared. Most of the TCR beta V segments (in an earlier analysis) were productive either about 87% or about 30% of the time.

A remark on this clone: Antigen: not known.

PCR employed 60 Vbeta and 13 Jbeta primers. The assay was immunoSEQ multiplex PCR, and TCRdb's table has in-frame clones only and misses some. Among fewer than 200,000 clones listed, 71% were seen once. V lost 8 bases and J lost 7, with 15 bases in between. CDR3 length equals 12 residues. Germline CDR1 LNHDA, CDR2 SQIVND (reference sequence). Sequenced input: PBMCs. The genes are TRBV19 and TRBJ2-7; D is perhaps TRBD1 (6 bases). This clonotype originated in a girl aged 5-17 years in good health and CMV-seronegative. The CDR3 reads CASSETGIEQYF. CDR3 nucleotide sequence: TGTGCCAGTTCCGAAACAGGGATTGAGCAGTACTTC.